These T cell receptor beta chains were read from a single sample in a study of Ad26.COV2.S vaccination and SARS-CoV-2 variants. Only in-frame clones appear in the TCRdb table, and some are missing; sequencing was by immunoSEQ multiplex PCR. The sample records some 420,000 clones, roughly 90% being singletons. The starting material was peripheral blood, obtained in a trial of Ad26.COV2.S vaccine versus placebo. All receptors derive from a person between 18 and 60 years old who received the Ad26.COV2.S COVID-19 vaccine or a placebo. Both conserved end residues are part of each CDR3. D genes are given only for firm matches. Size values are once, few and many counts, or a class for expanded clones, and some rows have none.

CDR3 DNA: TGTGCCAGCTCCCTCGGCGGGGACCTTCTCTATGGCTACACCTTC; CDR3 protein: CASSLGGDLLYGYTF; clone size: .; V gene: TRBV18; D gene: .; J gene: TRBJ1-2
CDR3 DNA: TGTGCCAGCAGTTTATTGGGACAGGGGCATAGCAATCAGCCCCAGCATTTT; CDR3 protein: CASSLLGQGHSNQPQHF; clone size: .; V gene: TRBV28; D gene: TRBD1; J gene: TRBJ1-5
CDR3 DNA: TGTGCCAGCAGCTCTCGGAGCACCTTTAAGTCACCCCTCCACTTT; CDR3 protein: CASSSRSTFKSPLHF; clone size: few; V gene: TRBV11-2; D gene: .; J gene: TRBJ1-6
CDR3 DNA: TGTGCCAGCAGCCGCGATCTTAACAGGGGTGATGACACTGAAGCTTTCTTT; CDR3 protein: CASSRDLNRGDDTEAFF; clone size: once; V gene: TRBV5-4; D gene: TRBD1; J gene: TRBJ1-1
CDR3 DNA: TGTGCCAGCAGCCCCGGACAGAACACCGGGGAGCTGTTTTTT; CDR3 protein: CASSPGQNTGELFF; clone size: .; V gene: TRBV5-4; D gene: .; J gene: TRBJ2-2
CDR3 DNA: TGCGCCAGCAGCTGGACGGACAGGGGAGACACTGAAGCTTTCTTT; CDR3 protein: CASSWTDRGDTEAFF; clone size: once; V gene: TRBV5-1; D gene: TRBD1; J gene: TRBJ1-1
CDR3 DNA: TGTGCCAGCAGTCCTTTGACAGGGTGGAATCAGCCCCAGCATTTT; CDR3 protein: CASSPLTGWNQPQHF; clone size: .; V gene: TRBV7-9; D gene: TRBD1; J gene: TRBJ1-5
CDR3 DNA: TGTGCCAGCAGCGTGTCGCCCAGGGGGCGCGATACGCAGTATTTT; CDR3 protein: CASSVSPRGRDTQYF; clone size: .; V gene: TRBV9; D gene: TRBD1; J gene: TRBJ2-3
CDR3 DNA: TGTGCCACCAGCAGACTCCTGACAGGGATGAACACTGAAGCTTTCTTT; CDR3 protein: CATSRLLTGMNTEAFF; clone size: once; V gene: TRBV15; D gene: TRBD1; J gene: TRBJ1-1
CDR3 DNA: TGTGCCAGCAGCGTCGGACTAGCTCAAGAGACCCAGTACTTC; CDR3 protein: CASSVGLAQETQYF; clone size: .; V gene: TRBV9; D gene: TRBD2; J gene: TRBJ2-5
CDR3 DNA: TGTGCCAGCAGTTTTTGGGACCCCGACTATGGCTACACCTTC; CDR3 protein: CASSFWDPDYGYTF; clone size: .; V gene: TRBV28; D gene: .; J gene: TRBJ1-2
CDR3 DNA: TGCGCCAGCAGCCAAGAATGGCAGGGACCGGGAGAGACCCAGTACTTC; CDR3 protein: CASSQEWQGPGETQYF; clone size: once; V gene: TRBV4-3; D gene: .; J gene: TRBJ2-5
CDR3 DNA: TGTGCCAGCGGACTAGGTAACACCGGGGAGCTGTTTTTT; CDR3 protein: CASGLGNTGELFF; clone size: .; V gene: TRBV9; D gene: TRBD2; J gene: TRBJ2-2
CDR3 DNA: TGTGCCAGCAGTTACTCACAGACAGGGGGTAGGGATGGCTACACCTTC; CDR3 protein: CASSYSQTGGRDGYTF; clone size: .; V gene: TRBV6-5; D gene: TRBD1; J gene: TRBJ1-2
CDR3 DNA: TGTGCCAGCAGTTACACACCTAGGGGTCAGCCCCAGCATTTT; CDR3 protein: CASSYTPRGQPQHF; clone size: once; V gene: TRBV28; D gene: .; J gene: TRBJ1-5
CDR3 DNA: TGCGCCAGCAGCCGGGTGGACAGATCCTACGAGCAGTACTTC; CDR3 protein: CASSRVDRSYEQYF; clone size: .; V gene: TRBV4-1; D gene: .; J gene: TRBJ2-7
CDR3 DNA: TGTGCCAGCAGCCCAACAGGGGGCCCCTCCTACGAGCAGTACTTC; CDR3 protein: CASSPTGGPSYEQYF; clone size: .; V gene: TRBV2; D gene: TRBD1; J gene: TRBJ2-7
CDR3 DNA: TGTGCCAGCAGCTCTGGGTCCTACAATGAGCAGTTCTTC; CDR3 protein: CASSSGSYNEQFF; clone size: .; V gene: TRBV9; D gene: .; J gene: TRBJ2-1
CDR3 DNA: TGTGCCAGCAGCATAGGACAGGGGGATAACCCCTATGGCTACACCTTC; CDR3 protein: CASSIGQGDNPYGYTF; clone size: .; V gene: TRBV5-5; D gene: TRBD1; J gene: TRBJ1-2
CDR3 DNA: TGTGCCAGCACAGAAAGCAATCAGCCCCAGCATTTT; CDR3 protein: CASTESNQPQHF; clone size: .; V gene: TRBV6-5; D gene: .; J gene: TRBJ1-5
CDR3 DNA: TGTGCCAGCTCACCGGGGAGGGAGAGCACTGAAGCTTTCTTT; CDR3 protein: CASSPGRESTEAFF; clone size: .; V gene: TRBV18; D gene: .; J gene: TRBJ1-1
CDR3 DNA: TGCGCCAGCAGCCACCCAGGTGGACAGGGGGCTAACTATGGCTACACCTTC; CDR3 protein: CASSHPGGQGANYGYTF; clone size: .; V gene: TRBV4-1; D gene: TRBD1; J gene: TRBJ1-2
CDR3 DNA: TGTGCCAGCAGATCAAATCGGGGCCTAGCGGGGAATCAAGAGACCCAGTACTTC; CDR3 protein: CASRSNRGLAGNQETQYF; clone size: .; V gene: TRBV28; D gene: TRBD2; J gene: TRBJ2-5
CDR3 DNA: TGCGCCAGCAGCCAACCTACCATTGGGAATGAGCAGTTCTTC; CDR3 protein: CASSQPTIGNEQFF; clone size: .; V gene: TRBV4-1; D gene: .; J gene: TRBJ2-1
CDR3 DNA: TGCGCCAGCAGCCAAACGACCAGGGGGGCTTCTAATGAAAAACTGTTTTTT; CDR3 protein: CASSQTTRGASNEKLFF; clone size: .; V gene: TRBV4-3; D gene: TRBD1; J gene: TRBJ1-4
CDR3 DNA: TGTGCCAGTAGTTCCCCAGGGGCTGTAACCTACGAGCAGTACTTC; CDR3 protein: CASSSPGAVTYEQYF; clone size: once; V gene: TRBV19; D gene: .; J gene: TRBJ2-7
CDR3 DNA: TGTGCTAGTGGTTTGCACATCTCCAACCGACGGAGTACCTACGAGCAGTACTTC; CDR3 protein: CASGLHISNRRSTYEQYF; clone size: .; V gene: TRBV12-5; D gene: .; J gene: TRBJ2-7
CDR3 DNA: TGTGCCAGCAGCTCCGTGGGGGGCACTGAAGCTTTCTTT; CDR3 protein: CASSSVGGTEAFF; clone size: once; V gene: TRBV5-8; D gene: .; J gene: TRBJ1-1
CDR3 DNA: TGTGCCAGCAGCTTGTCCAGGACAGATACGCAGTATTTT; CDR3 protein: CASSLSRTDTQYF; clone size: .; V gene: TRBV5-4; D gene: .; J gene: TRBJ2-3
CDR3 DNA: TGTGCCAGCAGCTTCTGGACAGAGGATTCCACCGGGGAGCTGTTTTTT; CDR3 protein: CASSFWTEDSTGELFF; clone size: once; V gene: TRBV7-8; D gene: .; J gene: TRBJ2-2
CDR3 DNA: TGCGCCAGCACCCTGATGCCATTCCGGGACACCGGAGGGGAGACCCAGTACTTC; CDR3 protein: CASTLMPFRDTGGETQYF; clone size: .; V gene: TRBV5-1; D gene: .; J gene: TRBJ2-5
CDR3 DNA: TGTGCCAGCAGTGAAGAACGGGGGGGCACAGATACGCAGTATTTT; CDR3 protein: CASSEERGGTDTQYF; clone size: .; V gene: TRBV6-1; D gene: TRBD2; J gene: TRBJ2-3
CDR3 DNA: TGTGCCAGCAGTTCCGGGACAGCTAATTCACCCCTCCACTTT; CDR3 protein: CASSSGTANSPLHF; clone size: .; V gene: TRBV6-5; D gene: TRBD1; J gene: TRBJ1-6
CDR3 DNA: TGTGCCAGCAGTGATGTAGCTAGCGGGCGTCACACCGGGGAGCTGTTTTTT; CDR3 protein: CASSDVASGRHTGELFF; clone size: .; V gene: TRBV2; D gene: TRBD2; J gene: TRBJ2-2
CDR3 DNA: TGTGCCAGCAGCGTAGAGGGTGGCAATCAGCCCCAGCATTTT; CDR3 protein: CASSVEGGNQPQHF; clone size: .; V gene: TRBV7-9; D gene: .; J gene: TRBJ1-5
CDR3 DNA: TGCGCCAGCAGCCAGATCAACCGGGGGGACACTGAAGCTTTCTTT; CDR3 protein: CASSQINRGDTEAFF; clone size: .; V gene: TRBV4-1; D gene: .; J gene: TRBJ1-1
CDR3 DNA: TGTGCCAGCAGCCAAAGGGTTGTGCGGGCGTACAATGAGCAGTTCTTC; CDR3 protein: CASSQRVVRAYNEQFF; clone size: .; V gene: TRBV3-1/TRBV3-2; D gene: .; J gene: TRBJ2-1
CDR3 DNA: TGTGCCAGCAGCTTAGATCATCATCTAGAGACCCAGTACTTC; CDR3 protein: CASSLDHHLETQYF; clone size: .; V gene: TRBV11-2; D gene: .; J gene: TRBJ2-5
CDR3 DNA: TGTGCCAGCAGCTTGGAGCGTCAGGTCCTCCAAGAGACCCAGTACTTC; CDR3 protein: CASSLERQVLQETQYF; clone size: .; V gene: TRBV5-4; D gene: .; J gene: TRBJ2-5
CDR3 DNA: TGTGCCAGCAGCTTAGTCGGTCCGGCAGGCTATGGCTACACCTTC; CDR3 protein: CASSLVGPAGYGYTF; clone size: .; V gene: TRBV7-8; D gene: .; J gene: TRBJ1-2
CDR3 DNA: TGTGCCAGCAGCTTGACCCCTCTAGCGGGGGGGCGCACCGGGGAGCTGTTTTTT; CDR3 protein: CASSLTPLAGGRTGELFF; clone size: .; V gene: TRBV5-5; D gene: TRBD2; J gene: TRBJ2-2
CDR3 DNA: TGCGCCAGCAGCTTGGAAGGCTCCTACGAGCAGTACTTC; CDR3 protein: CASSLEGSYEQYF; clone size: once; V gene: TRBV5-1; D gene: .; J gene: TRBJ2-7
CDR3 DNA: TGTGCCAGCAGCGTAACCCATGGACTAGCTGGACTTGGGGCCAACGTCCTGACTTTC; CDR3 protein: CASSVTHGLAGLGANVLTF; clone size: .; V gene: TRBV9; D gene: TRBD2; J gene: TRBJ2-6
CDR3 DNA: TGCGCCAGCAGCCAAGATAGACTAACTGAGCAGTTCTTC; CDR3 protein: CASSQDRLTEQFF; clone size: .; V gene: TRBV4-3; D gene: .; J gene: TRBJ2-1
CDR3 DNA: TGTGCCAGCAGTGTTGGGGGGCGGGAGCTGTTTTTT; CDR3 protein: CASSVGGRELFF; clone size: few; V gene: TRBV2; D gene: .; J gene: TRBJ2-2
CDR3 DNA: TGTGCCAGTAGTAACCCCAGACAGGGAACAGATACGCAGTATTTT; CDR3 protein: CASSNPRQGTDTQYF; clone size: .; V gene: TRBV19; D gene: TRBD1; J gene: TRBJ2-3
CDR3 DNA: TGTGCCAGTAGTATCGGGACAGGGGGCCAGCCCCAGCATTTT; CDR3 protein: CASSIGTGGQPQHF; clone size: .; V gene: TRBV19; D gene: TRBD1; J gene: TRBJ1-5